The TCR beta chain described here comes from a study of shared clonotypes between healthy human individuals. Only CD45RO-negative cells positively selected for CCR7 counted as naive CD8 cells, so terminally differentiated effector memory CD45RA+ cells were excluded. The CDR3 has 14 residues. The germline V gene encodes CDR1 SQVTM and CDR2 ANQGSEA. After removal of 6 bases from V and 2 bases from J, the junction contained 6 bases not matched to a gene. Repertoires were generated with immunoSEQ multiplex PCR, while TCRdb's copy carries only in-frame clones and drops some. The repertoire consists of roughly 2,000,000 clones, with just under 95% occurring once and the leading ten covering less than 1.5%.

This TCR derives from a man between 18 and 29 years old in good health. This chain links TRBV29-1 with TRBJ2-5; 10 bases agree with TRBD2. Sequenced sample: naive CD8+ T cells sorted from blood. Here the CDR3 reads CSVQGLAEQETQYF. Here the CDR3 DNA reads TGCAGCGTCCAAGGACTAGCGGAACAAGAGACCCAGTACTTC.